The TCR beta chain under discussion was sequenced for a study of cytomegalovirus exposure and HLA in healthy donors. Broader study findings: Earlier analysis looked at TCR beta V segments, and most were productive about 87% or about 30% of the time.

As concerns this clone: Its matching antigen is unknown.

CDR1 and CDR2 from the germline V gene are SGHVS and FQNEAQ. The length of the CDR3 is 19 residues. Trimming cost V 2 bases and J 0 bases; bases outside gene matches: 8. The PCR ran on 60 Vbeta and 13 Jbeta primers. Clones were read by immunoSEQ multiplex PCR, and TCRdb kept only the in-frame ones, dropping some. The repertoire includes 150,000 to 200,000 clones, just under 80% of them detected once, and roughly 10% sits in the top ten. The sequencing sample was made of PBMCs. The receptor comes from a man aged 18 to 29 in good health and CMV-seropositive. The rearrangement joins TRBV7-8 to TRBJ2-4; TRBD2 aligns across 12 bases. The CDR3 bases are TGTGCCAGCAGCTTAATCTTGACTAGCGGGAGTAGAGCCAAAAACATTCAGTACTTC. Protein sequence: CASSLILTSGSRAKNIQYF.